The 24 T cell receptor beta chains given below trace back to one sample, sequenced in a study of cytomegalovirus exposure and HLA in healthy donors (dated by TCRdb to 2017 to 2019). The method behind the library was the immunoSEQ multiplex PCR assay. The multiplex PCR relied on a mix of 60 forward primers for TCR Vbeta segments and 13 reverse primers for TCR Jbeta segments. The immuneACCESS repertoire file appears here via TCRdb, limited to in-frame rearrangements. These files lack a portion of the clones; in checked studies, under half of the deficit traces to unresolved V genes, and the cause of the others is not known. The sample table lists about 200,000 clones, 81% of them with a count of one. The top ten constitute approximately 1.8% of the sample. Sequencing input: PBMCs. These TCRs come from a man aged 18 to 35 in good health and CMV-seronegative.

This chain joins TRBV6-5 and TRBJ2-5; tentative D call: TRBD2 (6 bases). CDR1 is MNHEY, CDR2 SVGAGI, per germline. The CDR3 has 15 residues. The V and J ends lost 6 bases and 2 bases respectively, with 16 bases between them. CDR3 loop: CASRTGGVAQETQYF. The CDR3 nucleotides read TGTGCCAGCAGGACGGGCGGGGTAGCGCAAGAGACCCAGTACTTC.

The rearrangement joins TRBV28 to TRBJ2-7, with D possibly matching TRBD2 (7 bases). Germline values: CDR1 MDHEN, CDR2 SYDVKM. With 8 bases removed from V and 5 bases from J, the gap between germline ends came to 22 bases. The length of the CDR3 is 15 residues. CDR3 nucleotide sequence: TGTGCCAGCGACCGAGTCGACGGAGGGGGGGACGAGCAGTACTTC. This translates into CASDRVDGGGDEQYF.

V gene TRBV28 combines with J gene TRBJ1-2, with TRBD1 as a possible D gene (5 bases). The CDR3 runs to 13 residues. V shed 2 bases and J shed 6 bases, with 10 bases lying between them. The germline V gene has CDR1 MDHEN and CDR2 SYDVKM. The DNA of the CDR3 is TGTGCCAGCAGTTTACGCGGGACGGATGGCTACACCTTC. It yields the protein CASSLRGTDGYTF.

This chain uses TRBV2 with TRBJ2-7, with D perhaps matching TRBD2 (6 bases). V dropped 5 bases and J dropped 3 bases, with 8 bases sitting between them. The CDR3 runs 12 residues. CDR1 and CDR2 (germline): SNHLY, FYNNEI. The CDR3 sequence is CASSSGDYEQYF. CDR3 nucleotides: TGTGCCAGCAGTTCGGGGGACTACGAGCAGTACTTC.

This clone was observed once. The chain recombines TRBV11-2 with TRBJ2-3; D remains unclear. Trimming removed 2 bases at V and 3 bases at J, with 6 bases between. Germline V gene lookup returns CDR1 SGHAT and CDR2 FQNNGV. The CDR3 runs 13 residues. As DNA, the CDR3 is TGTGCCAGCAGCTTATACGGGACAGATACGCAGTATTTT. The encoded protein is CASSLYGTDTQYF.

This chain joins TRBV11-3 and TRBJ2-1; TRBD2 might be the D (6 bases). CDR1 and CDR2 (germline): SGHNT, YENEEA. This CDR3 is built from 15 residues. The V and J ends lost 1 base and 1 base respectively, with 8 bases between them. CDR3 DNA: TGTGCCAGCAGCTTAGTCGGGGGTTCCTACAATGAGCAGTTCTTC. This translates into CASSLVGGSYNEQFF.

The chain combines TRBV30 with TRBJ2-5; D remains unclear. The J call is uncertain, as TRBJ2-7 better fits the DNA end. From germline, CDR1 is GTSNPN and CDR2 SVGIG (reference sequence). This CDR3 is 11 amino acids long. CDR3 region: CAWSVLYEQYF. The CDR3 coding sequence is TGTGCCTGGAGTGTACTGTACGAGCAGTACTTC.

The chain employs TRBV7-9 and TRBJ1-1; possibly TRBD1 for D (5 bases). The ends were cut back, 3 bases at V and 6 bases at J, with 17 bases in the middle. The CDR3 is 15 amino acids. The V gene's germline CDR1 is SEHNR and CDR2 FQNEAQ (reference sequence). The CDR3 sequence is CASSFVEPQEAEAFF. The CDR3 DNA reads as TGTGCCAGCAGCTTCGTCGAGCCACAGGAAGCTGAAGCTTTCTTT.

J is TRBJ1-4 and V is TRBV6-1; D gene unclear. The CDR3 is made up of 14 amino acids. Trimming stripped 3 bases from V and 7 bases from J, with 12 bases between. Germline V gene sequence: CDR1 MNHNS, CDR2 SASEGT. CDR3 bases: TGTGCCAGCAGTGACAGAGGGTTCGGTGAAAAACTGTTTTTT. Translation gives CASSDRGFGEKLFF.

The gene calls are TRBV6-5 and TRBJ2-6; D ambiguous. V dropped 6 bases and J dropped 0 bases, with 6 bases sitting between them. Germline V gene lookup returns CDR1 MNHEY and CDR2 SVGAGI. The CDR3 loop spans 14 amino acids. The CDR3 bases are TGTGCCAGCAGGACATTCTCTGGGGCCAACGTCCTGACTTTC. This encodes CASRTFSGANVLTF.

The chain combines TRBV2 with TRBJ2-7, with a tentative D call TRBD1 (5 bases). Germline loops: CDR1 SNHLY, CDR2 FYNNEI. V was cut by 2 bases and J by 10 bases, with 18 bases left in between. The CDR3 has 14 amino acids. The CDR3 sequence is CASSELQEPSFQYF. CDR3 nucleotides: TGTGCCAGCAGTGAATTACAGGAGCCCAGTTTCCAGTACTTC.

The V gene is TRBV9, the J gene TRBJ2-1; 9 positions match TRBD2. This CDR3 spans 18 amino acids. Germline assignment: CDR1 SGDLS and CDR2 YYNGEE. The trim removed 3 bases at V and 9 bases at J, leaving 19 bases unmatched. The CDR3 region has the DNA TGTGCCAGCAGCGCTCTAACCTTGGCGGGCGGGAGGGCCGGTGAGCAGTTCTTC. It codes for CASSALTLAGGRAGEQFF.

The chain recombines TRBV5-1 with TRBJ1-1; possibly TRBD1 for D (5 bases). The V gene lost 0 bases and the J gene lost 3 bases, with 9 bases spanning the gap. The CDR3 is 14 amino acids. The germline V gene encodes CDR1 SGHRS and CDR2 YFSETQ. CDR3 DNA sequence: TGCGCCAGCAGCTTGGACAGGCTAGACACTGAAGCTTTCTTT. Translation: CASSLDRLDTEAFF.

V usage is TRBV19 and J usage is TRBJ2-1, with 9 bases fitting TRBD2. J lost 11 bases, V lost 3 bases, and 11 bases had no gene match. The CDR3 runs 15 residues. Germline CDR1 and CDR2: LNHDA and SQIVND (reference sequence). CDR3: CASSIRGASGVKQFF. The CDR3 nucleotides read TGTGCCAGTAGTATTCGTGGGGCTAGCGGGGTCAAGCAGTTCTTC.

The V and J genes are TRBV11-2 and TRBJ1-1; no definite D call. This CDR3 has 12 amino acids. The V gene lost 5 bases and the J gene lost 7 bases, with 11 bases spanning the gap. Germline V gives CDR1 SGHAT, CDR2 FQNNGV. The CDR3 spells CASSLLGSEAFF. The DNA of the CDR3 is TGTGCCAGCAGCCTACTCGGTAGTGAAGCTTTCTTT. Filled out from reference TRBV11-2 and TRBJ1-1, the complete variable domain reads EAGVAQSPRYKIIEKRQSVAFWCNPISGHATLYWYQQILGQGPKLLIQFQNNGVVDDSQLPKDRFSAERLKGVDSTLKIQPAKLEDSAVYLCASSLLGSEAFFGQGTRLTVV.

This chain connects TRBV11-2 to TRBJ1-2; no clear D. Germline lookup yields CDR1 SGHAT and CDR2 FQNNGV. Between the trimmed V and J ends, which lost 3 bases and 0 bases, there was a span of 11 bases. The CDR3 has 15 residues. The CDR3 region is CASSFAGTTNYGYTF. CDR3 DNA: TGTGCCAGCAGCTTTGCCGGTACGACTAACTATGGCTACACCTTC.

The rearrangement uses TRBV29-1 and TRBJ2-1; 12 positions match TRBD2. The germline V gene has CDR1 SQVTM and CDR2 ANQGSEA. With 7 bases clipped from V and 4 bases from J, the junction kept 5 bases outside the gene matches. The CDR3 consists of 14 residues. CDR3 nucleotides: TGCAGCGACCTTGGACTAGCGGGATACAATGAGCAGTTCTTC. Encoded protein: CSDLGLAGYNEQFF.

Turning to this clone: The junction differs from germline at one of its ends, possibly a read error. The chain is built from TRBV7-2 and TRBJ1-4; D call uncertain. This CDR3 contains 18 residues. Germline CDR1 reads SGHTA; CDR2 reads FQGNSA. CDR3 nucleotides: TGTGCCGGCAGCTCCCATCGGGATGGTACCCTAATAGGCGAAAAACTGTTTTTT. Amino acids: CAGSSHRDGTLIGEKLFF.

The V call is TRBV29-1, the J call TRBJ2-7, with 11 bases matching TRBD2. The CDR3 extends over 14 amino acids. From germline, CDR1 is SQVTM and CDR2 ANQGSEA. Losses at the gene ends were 3 bases for V and 7 bases for J; bases not matched to a gene: 8. The CDR3 protein is CSVEASGRIGEQYF. The CDR3 nucleotides read TGCAGCGTTGAGGCTAGCGGGAGGATCGGAGAGCAGTACTTC.

The rearrangement uses TRBV9 and TRBJ2-7; D uncertain. V lost 2 bases to trimming and J lost 0 bases, with 9 bases between them. The CDR3 spans 14 residues. The germline V gene encodes CDR1 SGDLS and CDR2 YYNGEE. This CDR3 reads CASSVMSSSYEQYF. The CDR3 region has the DNA TGTGCCAGCAGCGTCATGTCGAGCTCCTACGAGCAGTACTTC.

The chain carries TRBV4-3 and TRBJ2-1, with 8 bases matching TRBD2. CDR3 length equals 14 residues. The V and J ends lost 3 bases and 3 bases, in that order; junction bases with no gene match: 1. Per germline, CDR1 LGHNA and CDR2 YSLEER. The CDR3 coding sequence is TGCGCCAGCAGCCATAGCGGGAACTACAATGAGCAGTTCTTC. This translates into CASSHSGNYNEQFF.

On this clone itself: Relative to the germline gene, one junction end is altered; a read error may explain this. The J gene is TRBJ1-4, the V gene TRBV6-6, with TRBD1 as a possible D gene (6 bases). The CDR3 is 14 residues long. Germline loops: CDR1 MNHNY, CDR2 SVGAGI (reference sequence). CDR3 DNA: TGTGCCAGCAGGCCCGGGACAACAAATGAAAAACTGTTTTTT. It translates to CASRPGTTNEKLFF.

In the case of this clone: This sample also contains other DNA sequences that code for the same CDR3. The chain has TRBV6-6 and TRBJ2-2; maybe TRBD1 (5 bases). Germline CDR1 and CDR2: MNHNY and SVGAGI (reference sequence). The CDR3 contains 15 residues. Trimming took 2 bases from V and 3 from J, leaving 10 bases between them. In DNA form, the CDR3 reads TGTGCCAGCAGTTACGTCGACAGATACACCGGGGAGCTGTTTTTT. Translation gives CASSYVDRYTGELFF.

The chain recombines TRBV7-2 with TRBJ2-5, with D uncertain. Trimming shortened V by 5 bases and J by 2 bases, and 12 bases separated the two germline ends. Looked up from germline, CDR1 is SGHTA and CDR2 is FQGNSA. The CDR3 totals 14 residues. The CDR3 region has the DNA TGTGCCAGCAGCCCTTCCTCCGGGCAAGAGACCCAGTACTTC. Its translation is CASSPSSGQETQYF.